This T cell receptor beta chain was retrieved from a study of blood T cell repertoires in COVID-19. In the study overall: Acute and convalescent COVID-19 specimens originated in the United States, Italy and Spain. Sample material is recorded as cDNA or gDNA derived from T cells, B-cell-depleted T cells, or PBMCs.

In the original processing: Quantification of nucleated cells was approximated via reference gene primer amplification. Profiled with immunoSEQ multiplex PCR; TCRdb holds only in-frame clones, not every one. V, J and clone size are taken as reported in that table, and D and trimming were inferred from the DNA itself. This table holds 53,000 or so clones, around nine tenths found once. V dropped 0 bases and J dropped 1 base, with 6 bases sitting between them. This CDR3 spans 14 amino acids. CDR1 and CDR2 from the germline V gene are SGHVS and FQNEAQ. The rearrangement uses TRBV7-8 and TRBJ1-1; D is ambiguous. This receptor was identified in a human donor in a cohort sampled during active COVID-19. The sample taken for sequencing was peripheral blood. The CDR3 DNA follows: TGTGCCAGCAGCTTAGCGCGGCGGAACACTGAAGCTTTCTTT. Translation gives CASSLARRNTEAFF.